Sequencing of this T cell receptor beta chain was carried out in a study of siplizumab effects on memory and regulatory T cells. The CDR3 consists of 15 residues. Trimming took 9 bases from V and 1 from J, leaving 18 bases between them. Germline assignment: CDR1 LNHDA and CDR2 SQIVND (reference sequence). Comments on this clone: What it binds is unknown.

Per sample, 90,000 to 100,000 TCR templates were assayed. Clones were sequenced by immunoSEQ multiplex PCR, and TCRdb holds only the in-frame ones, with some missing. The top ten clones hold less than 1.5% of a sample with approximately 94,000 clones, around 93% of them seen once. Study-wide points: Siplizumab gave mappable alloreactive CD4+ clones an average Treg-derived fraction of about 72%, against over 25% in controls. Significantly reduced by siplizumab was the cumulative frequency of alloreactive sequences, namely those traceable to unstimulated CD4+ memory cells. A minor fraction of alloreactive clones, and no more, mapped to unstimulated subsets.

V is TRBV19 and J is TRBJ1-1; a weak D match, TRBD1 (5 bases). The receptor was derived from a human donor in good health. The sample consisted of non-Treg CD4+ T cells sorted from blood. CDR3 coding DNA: TGTGCCAGCGCTCGGGGGACCCGGCCGAACACTGAAGCTTTCTTT. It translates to CASARGTRPNTEAFF.